Sequencing of this T cell receptor beta chain was carried out in a study of CD8 T cells in Susac syndrome. Sequencing of TCR beta was performed on blood CD8+ T cells and on blood CD4+ T cells. Relapsing-remitting disease, either stable or active, was present in the multiple sclerosis controls, who were treatment-naive patients. TEMRA cells were enriched by FACS, and CD4+ and CD8+ T cells were negatively isolated. RNA totalling roughly 0.45 to 1 ug underwent reverse transcription with random hexamers. Across 54 Vbeta and 13 Jbeta, immunoSEQ multiplex PCR amplified TCR beta CDR3. Each CDR3 protein gets one entry after TCRdb re-called the immunoSEQ multiplex PCR reads with MiXCR. The sample contains about 60,000 distinct CDR3 sequences, about 94% of which appear only once. The TCR originated in a human donor with multiple sclerosis. The sequenced sample consisted of CD8+ T cells from PBMCs.

CDR3 in amino acids: CASSPQGSDTEAFF. The CDR3 DNA reads TGTGCCAGCAGTCCTCAGGGGTCGGACACTGAAGCTTTCTTT. V and J are TRBV12-3 or TRBV12-4 and TRBJ1-1; a possible D gene is TRBD1 (6 bases). The length of the CDR3 is 14 residues. V lost 5 bases, J lost 3 bases, and 13 bases lay in between.